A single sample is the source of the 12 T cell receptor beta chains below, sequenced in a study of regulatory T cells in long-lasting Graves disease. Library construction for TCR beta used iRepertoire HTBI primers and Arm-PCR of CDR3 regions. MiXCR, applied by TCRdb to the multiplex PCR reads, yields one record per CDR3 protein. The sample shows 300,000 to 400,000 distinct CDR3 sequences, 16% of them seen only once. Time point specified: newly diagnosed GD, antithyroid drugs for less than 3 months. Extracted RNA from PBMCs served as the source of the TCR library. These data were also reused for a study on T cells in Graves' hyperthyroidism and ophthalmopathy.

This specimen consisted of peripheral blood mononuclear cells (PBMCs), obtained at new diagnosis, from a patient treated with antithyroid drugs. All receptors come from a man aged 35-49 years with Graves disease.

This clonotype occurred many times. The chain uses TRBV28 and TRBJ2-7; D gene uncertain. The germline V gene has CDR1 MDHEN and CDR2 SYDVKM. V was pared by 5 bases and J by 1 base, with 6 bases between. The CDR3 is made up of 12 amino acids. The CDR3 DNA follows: TGTGCCAGCAGTACGACTTCCTACGAGCAGTACTTC. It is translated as CASSTTSYEQYF.

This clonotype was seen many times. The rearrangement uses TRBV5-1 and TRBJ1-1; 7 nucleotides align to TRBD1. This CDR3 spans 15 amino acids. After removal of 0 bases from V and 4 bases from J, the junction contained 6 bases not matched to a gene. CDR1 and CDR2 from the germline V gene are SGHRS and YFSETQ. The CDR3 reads CASSLAQGVGTEAFF. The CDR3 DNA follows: TGCGCCAGCAGCTTGGCGCAGGGGGTGGGCACTGAAGCTTTCTTT.

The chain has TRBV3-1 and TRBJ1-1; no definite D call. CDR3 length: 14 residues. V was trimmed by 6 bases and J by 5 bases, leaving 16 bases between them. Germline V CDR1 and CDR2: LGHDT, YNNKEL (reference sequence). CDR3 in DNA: TGTGCCAGCAGTGAAGCGGAGGTTGAGACTGAAGCTTTCTTT. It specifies CASSEAEVETEAFF.

The CDR3 DNA sequence: TGTGCCAGCACCCAGACCGACTATGGCTACACCTTC. It codes for CASTQTDYGYTF. The V gene is TRBV2, the J gene TRBJ1-2; D uncertain. CDR1 is SNHLY, CDR2 FYNNEI, per germline. This CDR3 contains 12 residues. V was shortened by 7 bases and J by 3 bases, with 9 bases between the two germline ends.

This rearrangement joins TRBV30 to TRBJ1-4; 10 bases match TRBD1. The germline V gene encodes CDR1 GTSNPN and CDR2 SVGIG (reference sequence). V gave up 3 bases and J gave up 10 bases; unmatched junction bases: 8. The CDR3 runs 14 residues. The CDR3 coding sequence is TGTGCCTGGAGCCCGACAGGGGGCAATCGAAAACTGTTTTTT. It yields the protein CAWSPTGGNRKLFF. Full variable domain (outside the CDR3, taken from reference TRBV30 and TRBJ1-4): SQTIHQWPATLVQPVGSPLSLECTVEGTSNPNLYWYRQAAGRGLQLLFYSVGIGQISSEVPQNLSASRPQDRQFILSSKKLLLSDSGFYLCAWSPTGGNRKLFFGSGTQLSVL.

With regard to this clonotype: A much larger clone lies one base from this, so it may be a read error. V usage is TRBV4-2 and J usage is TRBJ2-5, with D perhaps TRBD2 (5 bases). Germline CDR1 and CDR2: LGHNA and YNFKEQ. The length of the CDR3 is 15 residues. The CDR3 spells CARSQDSESRETQYF. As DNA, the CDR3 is TGTGCCCGCAGCCAAGATAGCGAATCCAGAGAGACCCAGTACTTC.

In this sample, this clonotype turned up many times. CDR3 DNA: TGCAGTGCTCCGAGGGGGCGGATCACAGATACGCAGTATTTT. Its protein is CSAPRGRITDTQYF. This chain links TRBV20-1 with TRBJ2-3, with 7 positions matching TRBD1. The CDR3 extends over 14 amino acids. Germline trimming cut 5 bases from V and 2 bases from J; bases unmatched to any gene: 7. Per the germline V gene, CDR1 is DFQATT and CDR2 is SNEGSKA (reference sequence).

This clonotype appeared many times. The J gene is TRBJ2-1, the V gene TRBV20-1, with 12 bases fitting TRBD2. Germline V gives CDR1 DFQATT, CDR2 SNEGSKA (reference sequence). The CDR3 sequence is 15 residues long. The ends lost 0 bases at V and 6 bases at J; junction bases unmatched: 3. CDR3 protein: CSARDWTSGANEQFF. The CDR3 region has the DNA TGCAGTGCTAGAGATTGGACTAGCGGGGCCAATGAGCAGTTCTTC.

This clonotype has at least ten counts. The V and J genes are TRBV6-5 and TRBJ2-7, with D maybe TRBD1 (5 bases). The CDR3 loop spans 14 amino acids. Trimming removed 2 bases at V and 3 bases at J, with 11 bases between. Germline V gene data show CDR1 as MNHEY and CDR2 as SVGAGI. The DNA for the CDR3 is TGTGCCAGCAGTTACGACGGACACCTCTACGAGCAGTACTTC. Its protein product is CASSYDGHLYEQYF.

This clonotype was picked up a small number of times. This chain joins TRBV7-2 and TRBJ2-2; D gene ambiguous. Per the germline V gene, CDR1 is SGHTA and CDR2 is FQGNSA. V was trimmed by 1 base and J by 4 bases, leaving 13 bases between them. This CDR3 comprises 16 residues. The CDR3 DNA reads TGTGCCAGCAGCTTAGGACGGTTAGGGTCCACCGGGGAGCTGTTTTTT. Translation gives CASSLGRLGSTGELFF.

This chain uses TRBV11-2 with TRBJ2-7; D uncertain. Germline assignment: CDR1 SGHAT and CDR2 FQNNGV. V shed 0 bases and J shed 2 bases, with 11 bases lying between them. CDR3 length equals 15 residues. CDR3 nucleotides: TGTGCCAGCAGCTTAGAGCCTCGGTTAGCCTACGAGCAGTACTTC. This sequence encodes CASSLEPRLAYEQYF.

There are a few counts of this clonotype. The CDR3 DNA follows: TGCGCCAGCAGCCTGGTTACCGGGGATCATGGCTACACCTTC. Its translation: CASSLVTGDHGYTF. The rearrangement links TRBV5-1 to TRBJ1-2; D is ambiguous. Looked up from germline, CDR1 is SGHRS and CDR2 is YFSETQ. V was trimmed by 4 bases and J by 6 bases, leaving 16 bases between them. The CDR3 extends over 14 amino acids.